Below are 32 T cell receptor beta chains sequenced from a single sample in a study of T and B cells in COVID-19 patients. Blood genomic DNA input for TRB amplification was about 240-550 ng. BIOMED2 TRB-A/B primer pools were used in multiplex TRB PCR. TCRdb processed the multiplex PCR reads anew with MiXCR; each CDR3 protein has one entry. The sample shows about 5,400 distinct CDR3 sequences, 25% to 30% of them seen only once. The sequenced material came from blood. The source of these receptors is a human donor with active COVID-19.

This clonotype was picked up a small number of times. The genes are TRBV7-2 and TRBJ2-3, with no clear D. CDR3 length: 14 residues. V lost 5 bases, J lost 2 bases, and 11 bases lay in between. Looked up from germline, CDR1 is SGHTA and CDR2 is FQGNSA. Written as DNA, the CDR3 is TGTGCCAGCAGCCGTGACGGCTTCACAGATACGCAGTATTTT. This translates into CASSRDGFTDTQYF.

This clonotype was counted a few times. The chain recombines TRBV10-1 with TRBJ1-3; 11 bases line up with TRBD1. Per the germline V gene, CDR1 is WNHNN and CDR2 is SYGVQD (reference sequence). With V trimmed by 3 bases and J by 3 bases, 10 bases remained unmatched. This CDR3 has 18 residues. The CDR3 DNA follows: TGCGCCAGCAGTGACGGGACAGGGGGAAATCGACTTGGAAACACCATATATTTT. It yields the protein CASSDGTGGNRLGNTIYF.

The chain is built from TRBV6-5 and TRBJ2-3, with 14 positions matching TRBD2. Germline CDR1 reads MNHEY; CDR2 reads SVGAGI. The CDR3 runs to 14 residues. With V trimmed by 8 bases and J by 4 bases, 2 bases remained unmatched. The CDR3 nucleotides are TGTGCCAGCGGGACTAGCGGGAGATCAGATACGCAGTATTTT. It specifies CASGTSGRSDTQYF.

The chain has TRBV11-3 and TRBJ1-1; no firm D call. This CDR3 contains 13 residues. Trimming left V 1 base short and J 1 base short, with 4 bases between. Germline CDR1 reads SGHNT; CDR2 reads YENEEA. The CDR3 coding sequence is TGTGCCAGCAGCTTAGGTGGGAACACTGAAGCTTTCTTT. Amino acids: CASSLGGNTEAFF. The full variable domain, its missing parts supplied by reference TRBV11-3 and TRBJ1-1, is EAGVVQSPRYKIIEKKQPVAFWCNPISGHNTLYWYLQNLGQGPELLIRYENEEAVDDSQLPKDRFSAERLKGVDSTLKIQPAELGDSAVYLCASSLGGNTEAFFGQGTRLTVV.

This clonotype is medium-sized by share. Here the CDR3 reads CASSYPRTGSYEQYF. In DNA, the CDR3 is TGTGCCAGCAGTTATCCAAGGACAGGATCCTACGAGCAGTACTTC. The chain is built from TRBV6-2 or TRBV6-3 and TRBJ2-7; TRBD1 matches 7 bases. Germline CDR1 MNHEY, CDR2 SVGEGT. The junction had 6 bases not matched to a gene; V was cut back by 3 bases and J by 1 base. CDR3 length: 15 residues.

By sample share, this clonotype is medium-sized. V usage is TRBV27 and J usage is TRBJ2-5; 7 bases are a match to TRBD1. The CDR3 extends over 14 amino acids. Germline CDR1 is MNHEY and CDR2 is SMNVEV (reference sequence). Germline trimming cut 2 bases from V and 3 bases from J; bases unmatched to any gene: 3. The CDR3 region has the DNA TGTGCCAGCAGTTTAGGGCAGGGGGAAGAGACCCAGTACTTC. It translates to CASSLGQGEETQYF.

This clonotype was observed at least ten times. The rearrangement joins TRBV6-2 or TRBV6-3 to TRBJ2-1; 8 nucleotides match TRBD1. The CDR3 contains 16 residues. Germline values: CDR1 MNHEY, CDR2 SVGEGT. The J segment lost 7 bases and the V segment lost 2 bases, leaving 10 bases of the junction unmatched. CDR3 in DNA: TGTGCCAGCAGTTACAATTCCGGACAGGGTGTAAATGAGCAGTTCTTC. It is translated as CASSYNSGQGVNEQFF.

In its sample, this clonotype ranks as medium-sized (0.01 to 0.1%). The chain carries TRBV12-3 or TRBV12-4 and TRBJ2-3; perhaps TRBD2 as D (6 bases). The CDR3 is 16 residues long. V was cut by 3 bases and J by 0 bases, with 13 bases left in between. The DNA for the CDR3 is TGTGCCAGCAGTTTTGGTCTAGCGCTTAGCACAGATACGCAGTATTTT. Its translation: CASSFGLALSTDTQYF.

V and J are TRBV21-1 and TRBJ2-5; the table's TRBD2 call for D was not verified on the DNA. TRBV21-1 is a known pseudogene. This CDR3 is built from 17 residues. CDR3 residues: CASSKEGGGGPQETQYF. The CDR3 bases are TGTGCCAGCAGCAAAGAGGGCGGGGGGGGACCACAAGAGACCCAGTACTTC.

In this sample, this clonotype turned up a few times. The chain has TRBV19 and TRBJ2-7; 14 positions agree with TRBD2. CDR1 and CDR2 from the germline V gene are LNHDA and SQIVND (reference sequence). Unmatched junction bases numbered 10, after V lost 10 bases and J lost 5 bases. This CDR3 has 15 residues. The CDR3 spells CATKPGTSGRHEQYF. The DNA of the CDR3 is TGTGCCACCAAGCCAGGGACTAGCGGGAGACACGAGCAGTACTTC.

Note on this clonotype: This sequence may be a read error, since a much larger clone differs from it by one base. The CDR3 spells CASSDPSRGNEQFF. CDR3 DNA: TGTGCCAGCAGTGATCCAAGCAGGGGAAATGAGCAGTTCTTC. The rearrangement links TRBV24-1 to TRBJ2-1; D possibly corresponds to TRBD1 (6 bases). CDR1 KGHDR and CDR2 SFDVKD come from the germline V gene. The CDR3 is 14 amino acids.

This clonotype was seen a handful of times. This chain connects TRBV6-2 or TRBV6-3 to TRBJ2-7; TRBD1 agrees at 9 bases. This CDR3 spans 16 amino acids. With V trimmed by 4 bases and J by 0 bases, 7 bases remained unmatched. The V gene's germline CDR1 is MNHEY and CDR2 SVGEGT. CDR3 residues: CASSSRDRDLSYEQYF. The CDR3 coding sequence is TGTGCCAGCAGTTCCCGGGACAGGGATCTCTCCTACGAGCAGTACTTC.

This clonotype is medium-sized in the sample. The chain couples TRBV19 to TRBJ1-5; 8 bases agree with TRBD1. V trimming: 4 bases; J trimming: 7 bases; junction bases outside the gene matches: 6. The germline gives CDR1 LNHDA, CDR2 SQIVND (reference sequence). The CDR3 totals 14 residues. The CDR3 DNA sequence: TGTGCCAGTAGTAACGACAGGGGACGGCAGCCCCAGCATTTT. It codes for CASSNDRGRQPQHF.

By share, this clonotype counts as medium-sized. The chain links TRBV6-5 to TRBJ2-7, with a possible D match to TRBD2 (6 bases). Germline loops: CDR1 MNHEY, CDR2 SVGAGI. Trimming pared 4 bases from V and 5 bases from J, leaving 18 bases between. The CDR3 is made up of 15 amino acids. The CDR3 nucleotides are TGTGCCAGCAGTTCTTTGGTGGAGGGATGGAACGAGCAGTACTTC. Translated: CASSSLVEGWNEQYF.

Within the sample, this clonotype is medium-sized. The V call is TRBV11-3, the J call TRBJ2-5; no reliable D call. CDR1 is SGHNT and CDR2 is YENEEA in the germline V gene. The CDR3 contains 16 residues. The V end lost 5 bases, the J end lost 2 bases, and 18 bases lay between the germline ends. CDR3 nucleotides: TGTGCCAGCAGCCCCTTTCGGCCGAAGGAACAAGAGACCCAGTACTTC. Amino acid sequence: CASSPFRPKEQETQYF.

This clonotype occurred a few times. The genes are TRBV11-3 and TRBJ2-7; 9 bases are a match to TRBD2. The CDR3 contains 15 residues. The V gene end was trimmed by 1 base and the J gene end by 4 bases; junction bases not matched to a gene: 5. Germline CDR1 is SGHNT and CDR2 is YENEEA. CDR3 loop: CASSLGEAGGYEQYF. CDR3 DNA sequence: TGTGCCAGCAGCTTAGGAGAGGCGGGAGGGTACGAGCAGTACTTC.

The J gene is TRBJ2-1, the V gene TRBV11-2, with 11 bases identical to TRBD2. The CDR3 loop spans 16 amino acids. After removal of 4 bases from V and 1 base from J, the junction contained 3 bases not matched to a gene. Germline CDR1 and CDR2: SGHAT and FQNNGV. The CDR3 sequence: CASSSGLAGSYNEQFF. In DNA, the CDR3 is TGTGCCAGCAGCTCCGGACTAGCGGGTTCCTACAATGAGCAGTTCTTC.

This clonotype has at least ten counts. The chain is built from TRBV14 and TRBJ2-1, with TRBD1 identical over 10 bases. Germline-derived CDR1 and CDR2 are SGHDN and FVKESK. The V gene end was trimmed by 4 bases and the J gene end by 2 bases; junction bases not matched to a gene: 5. The length of the CDR3 is 16 residues. The CDR3 spells CASSPPGQGTYNEQFF. CDR3 bases: TGTGCCAGCAGCCCACCGGGACAGGGGACCTACAATGAGCAGTTCTTC.

This clonotype is medium-sized. The gene calls are TRBV18 and TRBJ2-7, with unresolved D. CDR3 length: 13 residues. Germline-derived CDR1 and CDR2 are KGHSH and LQKENI. V was cut by 3 bases and J by 6 bases, with 12 bases left in between. The DNA for the CDR3 is TGTGCCAGCTCACCCGGGCTCAGACCCGAGCAGTACTTC. Its protein product is CASSPGLRPEQYF.

J is TRBJ2-1 and V is TRBV6-5; 12 bases match TRBD2. Germline loops: CDR1 MNHEY, CDR2 SVGAGI. Trimming cost V 5 bases and J 8 bases; bases outside gene matches: 13. The CDR3 runs to 17 residues. CDR3 bases: TGTGCCAGCAGTGAACCCCTAGCGGGAGGGCCTAGCGATGAGCAGTTCTTC. Translated, it gives CASSEPLAGGPSDEQFF.

This chain joins TRBV6-2 or TRBV6-3 and TRBJ1-2; TRBD1 aligns across 7 bases. The CDR3 totals 16 residues. Trimming removed 6 bases from V and 1 base from J; junction bases left unmatched: 11. Germline CDR1 is MNHEY and CDR2 is SVGEGT. The DNA of the CDR3 is TGTGCCAGCAGGGGGACAGACGACGGTGATAACTATGGCTACACCTTC. Its protein product is CASRGTDDGDNYGYTF.

V usage is TRBV25-1 and J usage is TRBJ1-6; D call uncertain. Germline values: CDR1 MGHDK, CDR2 SYGVNS. The CDR3 is 13 amino acids. V was pared by 6 bases and J by 6 bases, with 9 bases between. CDR3 DNA: TGTGCCAGCAGACAAGGGCCTAATTCACCCCTCCACTTT. Translating gives CASRQGPNSPLHF.

This clonotype was seen only a few times. CDR3 amino acids: CASSPGDTYNSPLHF. CDR3 nucleotide sequence: TGTGCCAGCAGCCCAGGGGATACCTATAATTCACCCCTCCACTTT. This rearrangement joins TRBV11-3 to TRBJ1-6; the D gene is possibly TRBD1 (6 bases). Looked up from germline, CDR1 is SGHNT and CDR2 is YENEEA. Between the trimmed V and J ends, which lost 5 bases and 2 bases, there was a span of 10 bases. CDR3 length: 15 residues.

This clonotype was observed a handful of times. The chain recombines TRBV20-1 with TRBJ2-7; the match to TRBD1 covers 11 bases. CDR3 length equals 15 residues. Germline CDR1 and CDR2: DFQATT and SNEGSKA (reference sequence). Trimming cost V 3 bases and J 4 bases; bases outside gene matches: 8. CDR3 sequence: CSASFWTGGTYEQYF. In nucleotides, the CDR3 is TGCAGTGCTAGCTTCTGGACAGGGGGCACTTACGAGCAGTACTTC.

This clonotype is termed medium-sized. DNA of the CDR3: TGTGCCAGTCAGGATACGGCTACGGACACTGAAGCTTTCTTT. This codes for CASQDTATDTEAFF. V is TRBV19 and J is TRBJ1-1, with no clear D. CDR1 and CDR2 (germline): LNHDA, SQIVND (reference sequence). CDR3 length: 14 amino acids. Deletions cut 8 bases from V and 3 bases from J, with 16 bases between.

This clonotype was detected a few times. V gene TRBV4-3 combines with J gene TRBJ2-7; TRBD2 matches at 7 bases. This CDR3 comprises 16 residues. With V trimmed by 0 bases and J by 3 bases, 8 bases remained unmatched. Germline-derived CDR1 and CDR2 are LGHNA and YSLEER. CDR3 nucleotides: TGCGCCAGCAGCCAAGAGCGGGCGGGAGTGAGCTACGAGCAGTACTTC. It specifies CASSQERAGVSYEQYF.

This clonotype was counted ten times or more. The V gene is TRBV6-1, the J gene TRBJ1-2, with a tentative D call TRBD1 (5 bases). V was cut by 4 bases and J by 5 bases, with 14 bases left in between. Germline CDR1 is MNHNS and CDR2 is SASEGT. CDR3 length equals 14 residues. The CDR3 loop reads CASSGSGTTYGYTF. CDR3 sequence (DNA): TGTGCCAGCAGTGGTTCCGGGACTACTTATGGCTACACCTTC.

This chain uses TRBV27 with TRBJ2-1; possibly TRBD1 for D (6 bases). The CDR3 contains 16 residues. Germline lookup yields CDR1 MNHEY and CDR2 SMNVEV (reference sequence). Deletions cut 4 bases from V and 8 bases from J, with 21 bases between. The CDR3 DNA reads TGTGCCAGCAGTTCAATCCGGACAGTGGGCAAAGATGAGCAGTTCTTC. This translates into CASSSIRTVGKDEQFF.

This clonotype is judged medium-sized. This rearrangement joins TRBV12-3 or TRBV12-4 to TRBJ2-5, with 9 nucleotides matching TRBD1. The V gene end was trimmed by 4 bases and the J gene end by 5 bases; junction bases not matched to a gene: 5. The CDR3 covers 14 residues. CDR3 loop: CASSSRTGVETQYF. As DNA, the CDR3 is TGTGCCAGCAGTTCCCGGACAGGGGTGGAGACCCAGTACTTC.

This clonotype is classed as medium-sized. The CDR3 here is CASRLTGARTEAFF. For the CDR3, the DNA is TGTGCCAGCAGGCTGACAGGGGCGAGAACTGAAGCTTTCTTT. The rearrangement joins TRBV11-3 to TRBJ1-1; 8 bases map to TRBD1. Germline loops: CDR1 SGHNT, CDR2 YENEEA. CDR3 size: 14 residues. The ends lost 6 bases at V and 5 bases at J; junction bases unmatched: 8.

A few counts support this clonotype. CDR3 DNA sequence: TGTGCCAGCAGCCGGACAGGCGACTATGGCTACACCTTC. Protein: CASSRTGDYGYTF. This chain joins TRBV7-2 and TRBJ1-2; 7 nucleotides agree with TRBD1. The CDR3 covers 13 residues. V was clipped by 5 bases and J by 3 bases; unmatched bases: 3. CDR1 is SGHTA and CDR2 is FQGNSA in the germline V gene.

This clonotype is medium-sized (0.01 to 0.1%) within its sample. This rearrangement joins TRBV10-3 to TRBJ2-2; 13 bases map to TRBD2. Unmatched junction bases numbered 0, after V lost 3 bases and J lost 5 bases. The CDR3 covers 15 residues. CDR1 is ENHRY and CDR2 is SYGVKD in the germline V gene. CDR3 sequence (DNA): TGTGCCATCAGTGAACTAGCGGGAGGGACCGGGGAGCTGTTTTTT. The encoded protein is CAISELAGGTGELFF.